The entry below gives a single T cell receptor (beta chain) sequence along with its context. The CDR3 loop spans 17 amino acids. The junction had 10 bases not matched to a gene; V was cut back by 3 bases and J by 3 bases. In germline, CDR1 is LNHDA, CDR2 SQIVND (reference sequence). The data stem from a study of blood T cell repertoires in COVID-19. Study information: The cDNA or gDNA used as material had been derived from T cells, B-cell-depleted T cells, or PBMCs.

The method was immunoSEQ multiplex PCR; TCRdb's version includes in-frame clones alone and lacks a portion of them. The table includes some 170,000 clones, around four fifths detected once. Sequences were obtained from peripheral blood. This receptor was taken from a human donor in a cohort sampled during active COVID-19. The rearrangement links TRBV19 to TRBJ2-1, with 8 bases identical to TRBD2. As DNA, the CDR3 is TGTGCCAGTAGTATGGGCGTTAGCGGGACCGGCTACAATGAGCAGTTCTTC. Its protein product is CASSMGVSGTGYNEQFF.